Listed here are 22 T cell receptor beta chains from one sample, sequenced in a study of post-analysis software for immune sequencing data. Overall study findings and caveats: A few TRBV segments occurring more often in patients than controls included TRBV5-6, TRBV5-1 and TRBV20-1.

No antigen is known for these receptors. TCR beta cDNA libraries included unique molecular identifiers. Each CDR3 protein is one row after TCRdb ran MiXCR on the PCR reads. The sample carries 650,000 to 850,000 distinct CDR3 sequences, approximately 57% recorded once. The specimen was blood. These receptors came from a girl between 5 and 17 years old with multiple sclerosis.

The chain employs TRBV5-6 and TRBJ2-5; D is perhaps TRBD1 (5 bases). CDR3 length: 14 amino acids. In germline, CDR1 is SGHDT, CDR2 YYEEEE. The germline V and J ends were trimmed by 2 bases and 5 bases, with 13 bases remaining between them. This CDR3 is CASSFKRKGETQYF. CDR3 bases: TGTGCCAGCAGCTTTAAGAGAAAGGGGGAGACCCAGTACTTC.

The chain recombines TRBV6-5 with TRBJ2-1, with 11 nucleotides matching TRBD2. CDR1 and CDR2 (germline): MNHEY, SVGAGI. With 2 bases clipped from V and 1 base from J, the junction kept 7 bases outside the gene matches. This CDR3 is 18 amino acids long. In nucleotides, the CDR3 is TGTGCCAGCAGTTACGCTAGCGGGGGGAGGTGGTCCTACAATGAGCAGTTCTTC. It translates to CASSYASGGRWSYNEQFF.

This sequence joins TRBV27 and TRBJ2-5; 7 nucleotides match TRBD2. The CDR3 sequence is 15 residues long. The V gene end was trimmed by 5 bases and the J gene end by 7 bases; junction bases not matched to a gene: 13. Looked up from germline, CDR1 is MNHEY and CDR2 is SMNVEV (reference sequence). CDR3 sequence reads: CASSRRLGLVGTQYF. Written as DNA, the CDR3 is TGTGCCAGCAGTAGACGCCTCGGACTAGTTGGGACCCAGTACTTC.

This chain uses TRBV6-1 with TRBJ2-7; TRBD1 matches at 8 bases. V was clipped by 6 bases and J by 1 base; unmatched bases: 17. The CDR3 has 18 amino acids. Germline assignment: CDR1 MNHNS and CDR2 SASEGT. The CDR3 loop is CASSRGQGAILKSYEQYF. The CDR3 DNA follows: TGTGCCAGCAGCCGCGGACAGGGCGCTATCTTGAAATCCTACGAGCAGTACTTC.

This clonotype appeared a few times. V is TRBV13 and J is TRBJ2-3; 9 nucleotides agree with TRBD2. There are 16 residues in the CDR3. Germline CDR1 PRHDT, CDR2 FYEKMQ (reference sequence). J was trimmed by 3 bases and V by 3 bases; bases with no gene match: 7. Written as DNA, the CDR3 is TGTGCCAGCAGCTTGGTTGCGGGGGGGAGGACAGATACGCAGTATTTT. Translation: CASSLVAGGRTDTQYF.

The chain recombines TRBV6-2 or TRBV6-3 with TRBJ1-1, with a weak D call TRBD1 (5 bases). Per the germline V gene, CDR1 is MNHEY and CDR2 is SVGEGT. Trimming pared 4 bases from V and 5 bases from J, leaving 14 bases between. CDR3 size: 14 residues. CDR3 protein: CASSLSRESTEAFF. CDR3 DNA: TGTGCCAGCAGTTTATCCAGGGAAAGTACTGAAGCTTTCTTT.

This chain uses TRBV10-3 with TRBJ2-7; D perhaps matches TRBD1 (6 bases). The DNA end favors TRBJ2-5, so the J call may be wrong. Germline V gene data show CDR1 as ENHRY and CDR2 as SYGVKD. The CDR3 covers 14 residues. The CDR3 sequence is CAIGEPGQKETQYF. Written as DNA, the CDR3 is TGTGCCATCGGGGAGCCGGGACAAAAAGAGACCCAGTACTTC.

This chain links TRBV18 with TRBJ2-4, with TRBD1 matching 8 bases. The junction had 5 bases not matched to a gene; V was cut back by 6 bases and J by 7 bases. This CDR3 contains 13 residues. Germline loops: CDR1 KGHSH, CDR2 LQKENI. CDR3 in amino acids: CASSEQGDNIQYF. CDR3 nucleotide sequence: TGTGCCAGCTCGGAACAGGGGGATAACATTCAGTACTTC.

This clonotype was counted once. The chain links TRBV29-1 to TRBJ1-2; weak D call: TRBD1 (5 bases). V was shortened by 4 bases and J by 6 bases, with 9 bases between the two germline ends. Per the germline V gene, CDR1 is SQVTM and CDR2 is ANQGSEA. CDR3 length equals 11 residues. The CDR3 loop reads CSVVGQHGYTF. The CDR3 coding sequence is TGCAGCGTTGTGGGGCAGCATGGCTACACCTTC. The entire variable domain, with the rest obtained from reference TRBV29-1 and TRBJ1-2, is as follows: SAVISQKPSRDICQRGTSLTIQCQVDSQVTMMFWYRQQPGQSLTLIATANQGSEATYESGFVIDKFPISRPNLTFSTLTVSNMSPEDSSIYLCSVVGQHGYTFGSGTRLTVV.

CDR3 in amino acids: CASSQVTGAGANVLTF. The CDR3 DNA sequence: TGTGCCAGCAGCCAAGTTACAGGGGCCGGGGCCAACGTCCTGACTTTC. The chain has TRBV3-1 and TRBJ2-6; 7 bases line up with TRBD1. The V segment lost 1 base and the J segment 4 bases; nucleotides outside the gene matches: 4. Germline values: CDR1 LGHDT, CDR2 YNNKEL (reference sequence). This CDR3 spans 16 amino acids.

Here the CDR3 reads CASNSHPGGSTGELFF. CDR3 DNA sequence: TGTGCCAGCAACTCTCACCCGGGCGGCAGCACCGGGGAGCTGTTTTTT. This sequence joins TRBV5-6 and TRBJ2-2; D is uncertain. CDR1 is SGHDT and CDR2 is YYEEEE in the germline V gene. With 6 bases removed from V and 4 bases from J, the gap between germline ends came to 19 bases. This CDR3 has 16 residues. Full variable domain (remainder filled in from reference TRBV5-6 and TRBJ2-2): DAGVTQSPTHLIKTRGQQVTLRCSPKSGHDTVSWYQQALGQGPQFIFQYYEEEERQRGNFPDRFSGHQFPNYSSELNVNALLLGDSALYLCASNSHPGGSTGELFFGEGSRLTVL.

CDR3 in DNA: TGCAGTGCCAACCCACCGGTGAGGGCCTGCGAGCAGTACTTC. This gives the protein CSANPPVRACEQYF. The rearrangement joins TRBV20-1 to TRBJ2-7; D possibly corresponds to TRBD2 (5 bases). The CDR3 has 14 amino acids. Per germline, CDR1 DFQATT and CDR2 SNEGSKA (reference sequence). Trimming stripped 6 bases from V and 6 bases from J, with 21 bases between.

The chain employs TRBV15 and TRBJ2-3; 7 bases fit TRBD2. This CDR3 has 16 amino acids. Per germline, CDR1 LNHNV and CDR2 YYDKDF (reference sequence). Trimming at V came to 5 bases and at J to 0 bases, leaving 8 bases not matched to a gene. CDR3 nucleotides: TGTGCCACCAGCGAGGGGAGTAGCGGGAGCACAGATACGCAGTATTTT. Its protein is CATSEGSSGSTDTQYF.

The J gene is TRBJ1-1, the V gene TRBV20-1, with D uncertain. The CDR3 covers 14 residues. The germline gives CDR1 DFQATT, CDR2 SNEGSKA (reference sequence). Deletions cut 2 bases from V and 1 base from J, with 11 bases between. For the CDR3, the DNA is TGCAGTGCTAGATTGGGAGCGTCGAACACTGAAGCTTTCTTT. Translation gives CSARLGASNTEAFF.

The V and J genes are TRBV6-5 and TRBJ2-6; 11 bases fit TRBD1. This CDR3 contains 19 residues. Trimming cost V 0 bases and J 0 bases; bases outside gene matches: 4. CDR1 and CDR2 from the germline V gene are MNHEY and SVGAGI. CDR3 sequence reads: CASSYSTGTGGSGANVLTF. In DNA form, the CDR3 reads TGTGCCAGCAGTTACTCGACTGGGACAGGGGGCTCTGGGGCCAACGTCCTGACTTTC.

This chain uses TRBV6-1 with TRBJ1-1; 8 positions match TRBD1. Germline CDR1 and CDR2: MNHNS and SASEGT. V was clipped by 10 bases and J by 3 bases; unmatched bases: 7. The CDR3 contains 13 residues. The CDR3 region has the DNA TGTGCCACCGGGCAGGACAGGGACACTGAAGCTTTCTTT. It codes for CATGQDRDTEAFF.

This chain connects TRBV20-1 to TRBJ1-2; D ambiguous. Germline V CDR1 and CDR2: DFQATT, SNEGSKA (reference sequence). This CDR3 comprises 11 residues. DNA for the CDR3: TGCTCCCAGAGAGCTAACTATGGCTACACCTTC. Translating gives CSQRANYGYTF.

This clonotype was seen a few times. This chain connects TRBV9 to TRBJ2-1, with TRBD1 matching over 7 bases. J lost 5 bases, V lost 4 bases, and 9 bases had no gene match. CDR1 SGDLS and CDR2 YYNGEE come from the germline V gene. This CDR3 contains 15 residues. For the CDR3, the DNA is TGTGCCAGCAGCTCGGGACAGCAGTACCACAATGAGCAGTTCTTC. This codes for CASSSGQQYHNEQFF. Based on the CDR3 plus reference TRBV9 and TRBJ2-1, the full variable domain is DSGVTQTPKHLITATGQRVTLRCSPRSGDLSVYWYQQSLDQGLQFLIQYYNGEERAKGNILERFSAQQFPDLHSELNLSSLELGDSALYFCASSSGQQYHNEQFFGPGTRLTVL.

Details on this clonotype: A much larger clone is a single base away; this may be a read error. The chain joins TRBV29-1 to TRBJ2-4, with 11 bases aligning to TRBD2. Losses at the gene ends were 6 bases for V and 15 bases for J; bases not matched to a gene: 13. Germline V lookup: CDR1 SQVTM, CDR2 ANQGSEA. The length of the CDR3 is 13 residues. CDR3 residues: CSVVAGGLNERYF. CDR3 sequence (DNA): TGCAGCGTCGTAGCGGGAGGGCTTAACGAGCGGTACTTC.

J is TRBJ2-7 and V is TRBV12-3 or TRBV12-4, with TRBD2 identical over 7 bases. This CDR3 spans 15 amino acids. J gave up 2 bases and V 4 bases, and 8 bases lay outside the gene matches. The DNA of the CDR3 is TGTGCCAGCAGTTCCCGGGGAGGGAGCACCTACGAGCAGTACTTC. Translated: CASSSRGGSTYEQYF.

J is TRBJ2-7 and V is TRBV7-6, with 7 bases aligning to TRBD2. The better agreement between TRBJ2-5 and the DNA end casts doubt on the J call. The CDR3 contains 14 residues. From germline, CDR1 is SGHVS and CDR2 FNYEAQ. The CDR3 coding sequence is TGTGCCAGCAGCTTAGCCGTAGCGGGAGAGACCCAGTACTTC. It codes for CASSLAVAGETQYF.

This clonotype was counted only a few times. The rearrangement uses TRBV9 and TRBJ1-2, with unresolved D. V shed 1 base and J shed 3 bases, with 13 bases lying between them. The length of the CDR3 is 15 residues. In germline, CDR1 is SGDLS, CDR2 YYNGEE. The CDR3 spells CASSVMAVRDYGYTF. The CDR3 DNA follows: TGTGCCAGCAGCGTAATGGCAGTGCGTGACTATGGCTACACCTTC.